This TCR beta chain was recovered during a study of blood T cell repertoires in COVID-19. Study background: Samples representing acute and convalescent COVID-19 were sourced from the United States, Italy and Spain.

In the study's own analysis: It was from reference gene primer amplification that nucleated cell counts were estimated. Assay used: immunoSEQ multiplex PCR; TCRdb lists only in-frame clones, some missing. Clonal size and the V and J genes are those of that table, whereas D and trimming came from the DNA. The table has about 90,000 clones, more than 70% seen once. Those enrolled in Seattle joined during active infection and were followed longitudinally afterward. The sample was peripheral blood. This sequence originates from a man aged 45-60 years with COVID-19, enrolled during active disease.

This chain's CDR3 is CASSQFPGLEQYF. As DNA, the CDR3 is TGCGCCAGCAGCCAATTTCCGGGTCTCGAGCAGTACTTC. The chain joins TRBV4-3 to TRBJ2-7; D is ambiguous. Germline values: CDR1 LGHNA, CDR2 YSLEER. This CDR3 region has 13 residues. Trimming shortened V by 2 bases and J by 6 bases, and 11 bases separated the two germline ends.